This passage covers 26 T cell receptor beta chains from one sample sequenced in a study of neurological immune-mediated disorders. Documented time point: technical triplicate 1. TCRdb called the 5' RACE reads again in MiXCR, with one record for every CDR3 protein. The table shows roughly 38,000 distinct CDR3 sequences, with 11% occurring only once. Material for sequencing was PBMCs. Receptors originate from a man between 60 and 70 years old with HTLV-1-associated myelopathy (HAM/TSP).

This clonotype was counted ten times or more. V usage is TRBV7-8 and J usage is TRBJ2-2; D is unresolved. Looked up from germline, CDR1 is SGHVS and CDR2 is FQNEAQ. V lost 3 bases to trimming and J lost 0 bases, with 8 bases between them. The CDR3 runs 15 residues. In DNA form, the CDR3 reads TGTGCCAGCAGCTTTGGCGGATCGAACACCGGGGAGCTGTTTTTT. Residues: CASSFGGSNTGELFF.

This clonotype has ten or more counts. This chain uses TRBV7-3 with TRBJ2-3; 9 bases are shared with TRBD2. In germline, CDR1 is SGHTA, CDR2 FQGTGA. The trim removed 0 bases at V and 4 bases at J, leaving 17 bases unmatched. The CDR3 loop spans 20 amino acids. CDR3 region: CASSLTARGGLREGPDTQYF. Here the CDR3 DNA reads TGTGCCAGCAGCTTAACTGCCAGGGGCGGATTGCGGGAGGGCCCAGATACGCAGTATTTT.

This clonotype came up many times. V usage is TRBV12-3 or TRBV12-4 and J usage is TRBJ2-7; 7 bases are shared with TRBD1. The CDR3 loop spans 13 amino acids. V gave up 5 bases and J gave up 6 bases; unmatched junction bases: 7. CDR3 bases: TGTGCCAGCAGTCCCGGGACAGTACGCGAGCAGTACTTC. It codes for CASSPGTVREQYF.

This clonotype was seen repeatedly, ten times or more. V usage is TRBV20-1 and J usage is TRBJ2-7; 8 positions match TRBD1. The CDR3 extends over 11 amino acids. Germline loops: CDR1 DFQATT, CDR2 SNEGSKA (reference sequence). Trimming took 6 bases from V and 6 from J; bases not matched to a gene: 4. The CDR3 loop is CSATDRGEQYF. The DNA for the CDR3 is TGCAGTGCCACCGACAGGGGCGAGCAGTACTTC.

Many counts were recorded for this clonotype. The chain couples TRBV6-2 or TRBV6-3 to TRBJ2-1; 16 bases map to TRBD2. Losses at the gene ends were 6 bases for V and 8 bases for J; bases not matched to a gene: 10. The CDR3 runs 17 residues. CDR1 is MNHEY and CDR2 is SVGEGT in the germline V gene. The DNA for the CDR3 is TGTGCCAGCAGCCAGGGACTAGCGGGAGGGCCGGGGGATGAGCAGTTCTTC. It is translated as CASSQGLAGGPGDEQFF.

This clonotype was detected many times. The chain is built from TRBV15 and TRBJ2-5, with D uncertain. The CDR3 consists of 13 residues. Germline assignment: CDR1 LNHNV and CDR2 YYDKDF (reference sequence). V dropped 1 base and J dropped 2 bases, with 5 bases sitting between them. CDR3 in amino acids: CATSRAVQETQYF. CDR3 sequence (DNA): TGTGCCACCAGCAGAGCGGTACAAGAGACCCAGTACTTC.

This clonotype was observed at least ten times. This chain joins TRBV28 and TRBJ2-2, with 7 bases aligning to TRBD1. CDR1 MDHEN and CDR2 SYDVKM come from the germline V gene. V dropped 8 bases and J dropped 6; count of bases not matched to a gene: 6. This CDR3 is built from 13 residues. In DNA form, the CDR3 reads TGTGCCAGCGGCTACAGGGGATCCGGGGAGCTGTTTTTT. This sequence encodes CASGYRGSGELFF. The full variable domain, in which reference TRBV28 and TRBJ2-2 provide the parts outside the CDR3, is DVKVTQSSRYLVKRTGEKVFLECVQDMDHENMFWYRQDPGLGLRLIYFSYDVKMKEKGDIPEGYSVSREKKERFSLILESASTNQTSMYLCASGYRGSGELFFGEGSRLTVL.

By sample share, this clonotype is medium-sized. This chain links TRBV3-1 with TRBJ1-2, with D tentatively TRBD1 (5 bases). Per the germline V gene, CDR1 is LGHDT and CDR2 is YNNKEL (reference sequence). The V end was cut by 3 bases, the J end by 3 bases, with 14 bases between. The CDR3 loop spans 15 amino acids. CDR3 amino acids: CASSQGGSRHYGYTF. The CDR3 DNA reads as TGTGCCAGCAGCCAGGGGGGGTCGAGGCACTATGGCTACACCTTC.

This clonotype was recorded at least ten times. The chain is built from TRBV10-3 and TRBJ2-1; 8 bases match TRBD2. Per germline, CDR1 ENHRY and CDR2 SYGVKD. The CDR3 extends over 16 amino acids. J gave up 4 bases and V 2 bases, and 7 bases lay outside the gene matches. As DNA, the CDR3 is TGTGCCATCAGTGAGGGGGGACTAGATAAGTACAATGAGCAGTTCTTC. This encodes CAISEGGLDKYNEQFF.

In its sample, this clonotype was seen many times. The chain employs TRBV29-1 and TRBJ1-3; D not resolved. CDR3 length: 12 residues. CDR1 and CDR2 (germline): SQVTM, ANQGSEA. V gave up 6 bases and J gave up 1 base, with 7 bases separating them. The CDR3 loop reads CSVRYSGNTIYF. The CDR3 region has the DNA TGCAGCGTCCGGTATTCTGGAAACACCATATATTTT.

This clonotype was seen many times. This sequence joins TRBV5-1 and TRBJ2-7, with D maybe TRBD1 (5 bases). Trimming took off 4 bases at V and 7 bases at J, with 9 bases between the two ends. The CDR3 has 11 residues. CDR1 is SGHRS, CDR2 YFSETQ, per germline. The CDR3 spells CASSERGEQYF. CDR3 nucleotides: TGCGCCAGCAGCGAAAGGGGTGAGCAGTACTTC.

This clonotype was recorded many times. The J gene is TRBJ2-7, the V gene TRBV29-1; D is ambiguous. Trimming removed 4 bases at V and 2 bases at J, with 15 bases between. The CDR3 loop spans 14 amino acids. The germline CDR1 and CDR2 sequences are SQVTM and ANQGSEA. CDR3 protein: CSVALGVPPYEQYF. CDR3 nucleotides: TGCAGCGTTGCTCTAGGTGTGCCTCCCTACGAGCAGTACTTC.

About this clonotype itself: The DNA is left out, because the CDR3 cannot be placed on it with certainty; the CDR3 is given as TCRdb lists it. The rearrangement joins TRBV2 to TRBJ2-5; no DNA check was done on the table's D call, TRBD1. Counting both end residues, the CDR3 totals 22 amino acids. Germline assignment: CDR1 SNHLY and CDR2 FYNNEI. The CDR3 loop is CASSYDYNEQFFGPGTRETQYF.

This clonotype was counted between two and nine times. The gene calls are TRBV6-1 and TRBJ1-3; possible D gene TRBD1, 5 bases. The V end lost 4 bases, the J end lost 3 bases, and 13 bases lay between the germline ends. Germline CDR1 is MNHNS and CDR2 is SASEGT. This CDR3 contains 15 residues. The CDR3 region has the DNA TGTGCCAGCAGTGGGTCCCGGGACTATGGAAACACCATATATTTT. Encoded protein: CASSGSRDYGNTIYF.

This clonotype is labeled medium-sized. This rearrangement joins TRBV20-1 to TRBJ1-5; D not certain. CDR1 and CDR2 from the germline V gene are DFQATT and SNEGSKA (reference sequence). This CDR3 has 13 residues. The ends were cut back, 0 bases at V and 7 bases at J, with 10 bases in the middle. The CDR3 region has the DNA TGCAGTGCTAGAGATGGGCCGGGGCAGCCCCAGCATTTT. It codes for CSARDGPGQPQHF.

This clonotype came up many times. The V gene is TRBV15, the J gene TRBJ2-1, with 8 bases that match TRBD2. The germline V gene has CDR1 LNHNV and CDR2 YYDKDF (reference sequence). This CDR3 is built from 16 residues. The J segment lost 5 bases and the V segment lost 1 base, leaving 7 bases of the junction unmatched. The CDR3 reads CATSRVGLAGDNEQFF. The CDR3 nucleotides read TGTGCCACCAGCAGAGTTGGGCTAGCGGGTGACAATGAGCAGTTCTTC. Supplemented by reference TRBV15 and TRBJ2-1, the full variable domain reads DAMVIQNPRYQVTQFGKPVTLSCSQTLNHNVMYWYQQKSSQAPKLLFHYYDKDFNNEADTPDNFQSRRPNTSFCFLDIRSPGLGDTAMYLCATSRVGLAGDNEQFFGPGTRLTVL.

The table lists this clonotype with many counts. J is TRBJ2-2 and V is TRBV10-3, with TRBD2 matching 10 bases. V dropped 6 bases and J dropped 8; count of bases not matched to a gene: 12. The CDR3 is 16 amino acids. Germline-derived CDR1 and CDR2 are ENHRY and SYGVKD. The CDR3 DNA is TGTGCCATCAGATTCCAAGCGGGAGGGCCTGAAGGGGAGCTGTTTTTT. This encodes CAIRFQAGGPEGELFF.

This clonotype showed up many times. This chain connects TRBV27 to TRBJ2-2; 9 positions match TRBD1. The CDR3 totals 18 residues. CDR1 and CDR2 from the germline V gene are MNHEY and SMNVEV (reference sequence). J was trimmed by 7 bases and V by 6 bases; bases with no gene match: 18. The CDR3 region is CASSRINRGQLGNGELFF. The DNA of the CDR3 is TGTGCCAGCAGCCGAATCAACAGGGGGCAGCTCGGAAACGGGGAGCTGTTTTTT.

The rearrangement joins TRBV14 to TRBJ2-2; D uncertain. Trimming left V 2 bases short and J 9 bases short, with 13 bases between. The CDR3 runs 14 residues. Germline values: CDR1 SGHDN, CDR2 FVKESK. CDR3 sequence (DNA): TGTGCCAGCAGCCAACTGCGGTCCACAAGGGAGCTGTTTTTT. Protein sequence: CASSQLRSTRELFF.

This clonotype was seen repeatedly, ten times or more. The V gene is TRBV5-1, the J gene TRBJ2-1; 7 nucleotides line up with TRBD1. V shed 1 base and J 6 bases; nucleotides not matched to a gene: 4. The germline CDR1 and CDR2 sequences are SGHRS and YFSETQ. CDR3 size: 14 residues. This chain's CDR3 is CASSLHAGGNEQFF. The CDR3 DNA reads TGCGCCAGCAGCTTGCACGCAGGGGGCAATGAGCAGTTCTTC.

This clonotype has ten or more counts. The chain couples TRBV28 to TRBJ1-4; D gene unclear. CDR1 is MDHEN, CDR2 SYDVKM, per germline. Trimming took off 2 bases at V and 0 bases at J, with 4 bases between the two ends. This CDR3 has 14 residues. CDR3 in amino acids: CASSLRATNEKLFF. The CDR3 DNA reads TGTGCCAGCAGTTTACGGGCAACTAATGAAAAACTGTTTTTT.

This clonotype was observed at least ten times. The genes are TRBV7-9 and TRBJ2-7; possibly TRBD1 for D (6 bases). The CDR3 extends over 17 amino acids. Trimming cost V 2 bases and J 1 base, with 18 bases left between them. Per the germline V gene, CDR1 is SEHNR and CDR2 is FQNEAQ (reference sequence). The CDR3 region has the DNA TGTGCCAGCAGCTTAAGTGGCGCAGGGGAGTTTTCCTACGAGCAGTACTTC. This gives the protein CASSLSGAGEFSYEQYF.

The table lists this clonotype with many counts. The chain carries TRBV10-2 and TRBJ1-6; TRBD1 matches at 7 bases. Germline V gene sequence: CDR1 WSHSY, CDR2 SAAADI. The CDR3 has 16 residues. Unmatched junction bases numbered 11, after V lost 6 bases and J lost 6 bases. Written as DNA, the CDR3 is TGCGCCAGCAGGGAGGACAGGCTGGGCCGTAATTCACCCCTCCACTTT. The encoded protein is CASREDRLGRNSPLHF.

This clonotype was recorded many times. The junction differs from germline at one of its ends, possibly a read error. This chain uses TRBV5-1 with TRBJ2-1; 7 bases are shared with TRBD2. Germline lookup yields CDR1 SGHRS and CDR2 YFSETQ. The CDR3 runs to 14 residues. The CDR3 DNA reads as TGCGCCAACAGCTTGGTGGGAGGGAAGAATGAGCAGTTCTTC. As protein: CANSLVGGKNEQFF.

This clonotype has at least ten counts. The chain carries TRBV27 and TRBJ1-1; 9 nucleotides match TRBD1. Germline values: CDR1 MNHEY, CDR2 SMNVEV (reference sequence). CDR3 length: 16 residues. V trimming: 5 bases; J trimming: 5 bases; junction bases outside the gene matches: 12. The CDR3 spells CASSRDRGSSRTEAFF. CDR3 nucleotides: TGTGCCAGCAGTCGAGACAGGGGGTCGAGTAGGACTGAAGCTTTCTTT.

This clonotype was recorded many times. The CDR3 is CAVTENTEAFF. The CDR3 bases are TGTGCCGTAACAGAGAACACTGAAGCTTTCTTT. This chain uses TRBV6-2 or TRBV6-3 with TRBJ1-1; no clear D gene. Germline V gives CDR1 MNHEY, CDR2 SVGEGT. This CDR3 comprises 11 residues. V was cut by 11 bases and J by 1 base, with 8 bases left in between.